This T cell receptor beta chain came from a study of neoadjuvant nivolumab and ipilimumab in lung cancer. CDR1 is SQVTM and CDR2 is ANQGSEA in the germline V gene. Losses at the gene ends were 7 bases for V and 7 bases for J; bases not matched to a gene: 8. The CDR3 runs to 13 residues. The protocol was immunoSEQ multiplex PCR, while the TCRdb copy is restricted to in-frame clones and leaves out a portion. The table has approximately 17,000 clones, approximately 73% seen once. A few counts support this clone. The sequencing here drew on tumor tissue, taken after neoadjuvant nivolumab, alone or with ipilimumab, at or shortly before surgery. The chain has TRBV29-1 and TRBJ2-1; 9 bases are a match to TRBD1. The clonotype comes from an adult with non-small cell lung cancer. CDR3 sequence: CSGGDRVINEQFF. CDR3 nucleotide sequence: TGCAGCGGGGGGGACAGGGTCATTAATGAGCAGTTCTTC.